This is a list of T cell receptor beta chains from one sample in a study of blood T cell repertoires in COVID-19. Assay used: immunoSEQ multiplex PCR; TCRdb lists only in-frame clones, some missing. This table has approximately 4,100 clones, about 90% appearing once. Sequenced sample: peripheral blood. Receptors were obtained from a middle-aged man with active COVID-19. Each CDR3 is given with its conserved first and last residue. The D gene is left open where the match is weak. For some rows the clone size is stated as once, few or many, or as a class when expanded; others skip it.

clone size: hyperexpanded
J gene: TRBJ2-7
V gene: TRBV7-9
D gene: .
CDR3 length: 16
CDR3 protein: CASSLEYDRRPYEQYF
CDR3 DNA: TGTGCCAGCAGCTTAGAGTATGACAGGAGGCCCTACGAGCAGTACTTC

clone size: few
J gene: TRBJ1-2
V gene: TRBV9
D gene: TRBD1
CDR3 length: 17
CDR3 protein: CASSVDRSGQGFYGYTF
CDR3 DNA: TGTGCCAGCAGCGTAGATCGTTCGGGACAGGGTTTCTATGGCTACACCTTC

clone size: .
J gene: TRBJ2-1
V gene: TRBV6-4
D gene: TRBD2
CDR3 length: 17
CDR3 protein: CASSDVKGLAVYNEQFF
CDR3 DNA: TGTGCCAGCAGTGATGTTAAGGGACTAGCGGTATACAATGAGCAGTTCTTC

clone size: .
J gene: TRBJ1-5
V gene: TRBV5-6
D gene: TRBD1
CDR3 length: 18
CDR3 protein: CASSLQGAVVNSNQPQHF
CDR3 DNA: TGTGCCAGCAGCTTACAGGGGGCGGTGGTTAATAGCAATCAGCCCCAGCATTTT

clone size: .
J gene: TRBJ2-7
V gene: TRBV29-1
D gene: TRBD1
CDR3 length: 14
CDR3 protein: CSVVGQGVSDEQYF
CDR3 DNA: TGCAGCGTTGTCGGGCAGGGGGTTTCAGACGAGCAGTACTTC

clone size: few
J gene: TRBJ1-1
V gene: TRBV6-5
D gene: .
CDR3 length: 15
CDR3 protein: CASSLRGGRNTEAFF
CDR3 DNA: TGTGCCAGCAGCTTAAGGGGGGGGAGGAACACTGAAGCTTTCTTT

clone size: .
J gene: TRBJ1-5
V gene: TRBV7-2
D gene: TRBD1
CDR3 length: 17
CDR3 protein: CASSQGDRGISNQPQHF
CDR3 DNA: TGTGCCAGCAGCCAGGGGGACAGGGGTATATCCAATCAGCCCCAGCATTTT

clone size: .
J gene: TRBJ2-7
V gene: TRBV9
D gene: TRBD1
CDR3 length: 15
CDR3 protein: CASSTGDREVGEQYF
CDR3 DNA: TGTGCCAGCAGCACCGGGGACAGGGAAGTGGGCGAGCAGTACTTC

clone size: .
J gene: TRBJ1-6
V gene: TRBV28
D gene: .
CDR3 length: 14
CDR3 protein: CASKQSSYNSPLHF
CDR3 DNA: TGTGCCAGCAAACAGAGCTCCTATAATTCACCCCTCCACTTT

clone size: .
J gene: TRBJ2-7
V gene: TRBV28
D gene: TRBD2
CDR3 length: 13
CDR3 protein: CASRAGGQAEQYF
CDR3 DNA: TGTGCCAGTCGAGCGGGAGGGCAGGCCGAGCAGTACTTC

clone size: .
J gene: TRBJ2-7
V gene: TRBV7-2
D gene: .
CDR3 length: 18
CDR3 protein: CASSLGWRAQPRGYEQYF
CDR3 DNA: TGTGCCAGCAGCTTAGGCTGGCGGGCCCAGCCGCGAGGGTACGAGCAGTACTTC

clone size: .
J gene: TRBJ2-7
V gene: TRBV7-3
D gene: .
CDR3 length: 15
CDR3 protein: CASSVGGGPAYEQYF
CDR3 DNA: TGTGCCAGCAGCGTGGGTGGAGGGCCCGCCTACGAGCAGTACTTC

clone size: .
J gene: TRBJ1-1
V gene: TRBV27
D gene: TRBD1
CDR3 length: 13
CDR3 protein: CATTGQGNTEAFF
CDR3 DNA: TGTGCCACCACCGGACAGGGCAACACTGAAGCTTTCTTT

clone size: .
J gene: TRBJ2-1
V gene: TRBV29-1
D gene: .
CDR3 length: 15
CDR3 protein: CSVEATQWYYNEQFF
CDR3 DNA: TGCAGCGTTGAAGCCACACAGTGGTACTACAATGAGCAGTTCTTC

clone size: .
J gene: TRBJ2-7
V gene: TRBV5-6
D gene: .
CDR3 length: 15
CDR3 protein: CASSLWVGLQYEQYF
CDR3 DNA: TGTGCCAGCAGCTTGTGGGTTGGACTTCAGTACGAGCAGTACTTC

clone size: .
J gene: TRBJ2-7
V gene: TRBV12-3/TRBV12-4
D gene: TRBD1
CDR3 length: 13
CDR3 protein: CASSFQGAGEQYF
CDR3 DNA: TGTGCCAGCAGTTTTCAGGGGGCGGGGGAGCAGTACTTC

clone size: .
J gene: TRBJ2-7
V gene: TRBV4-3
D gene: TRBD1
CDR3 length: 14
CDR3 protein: CASSPGQGGYEQYF
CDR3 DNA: TGCGCCAGCAGCCCGGGACAGGGGGGTTACGAGCAGTACTTC

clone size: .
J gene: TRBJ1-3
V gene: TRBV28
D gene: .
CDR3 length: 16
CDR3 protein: CASSFSTGFSGNTIYF
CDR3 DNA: TGTGCCAGCAGTTTCAGCACAGGGTTCTCTGGAAACACCATATATTTT

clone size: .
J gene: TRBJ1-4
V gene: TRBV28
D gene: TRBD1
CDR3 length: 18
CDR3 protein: CASSKWTGGAGDGEKLFF
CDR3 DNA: TGTGCCAGCAGCAAATGGACAGGGGGCGCGGGAGACGGTGAAAAACTGTTTTTT